This T cell receptor beta chain was retrieved from a study of vaccination effects on CD4 cells after COVID-19. Notes on this clone: Its antigen is unknown.

Antigen-specific CD4+ T cell clonotypes were called by their expansion after viral peptide-pool culture in ViraFEST. CD4+ T cells were isolated after approximately 10 days of culture. Participants were vaccinated with two doses of either the BNT162b2 or mRNA-1273 vaccine. TCRdb's copy holds only in-frame clones and misses some; the assay was immunoSEQ multiplex PCR. The table shows 25,000 to 35,000 clones, with roughly 74% occurring only once. V lost 1 base and J lost 2, with 9 bases in between. From germline, CDR1 is LNHNV and CDR2 YYDKDF (reference sequence). This CDR3 region has 15 residues. This TCR was recovered from a human donor who received a COVID-19 vaccine. The gene calls are TRBV15 and TRBJ2-1, with D perhaps matching TRBD1 (6 bases). Sequencing was performed on CD4+ T cells from PBMCs cultured with HCoV-NL63 spike peptides, taken after COVID-19 vaccination. The CDR3, as DNA: TGTGCCACCAGCAGAGTTGGGGGCCCCTACAATGAGCAGTTCTTC. This codes for CATSRVGGPYNEQFF. The entire variable domain, with the rest obtained from reference TRBV15 and TRBJ2-1, is as follows: DAMVIQNPRYQVTQFGKPVTLSCSQTLNHNVMYWYQQKSSQAPKLLFHYYDKDFNNEADTPDNFQSRRPNTSFCFLDIRSPGLGDTAMYLCATSRVGGPYNEQFFGPGTRLTVL.